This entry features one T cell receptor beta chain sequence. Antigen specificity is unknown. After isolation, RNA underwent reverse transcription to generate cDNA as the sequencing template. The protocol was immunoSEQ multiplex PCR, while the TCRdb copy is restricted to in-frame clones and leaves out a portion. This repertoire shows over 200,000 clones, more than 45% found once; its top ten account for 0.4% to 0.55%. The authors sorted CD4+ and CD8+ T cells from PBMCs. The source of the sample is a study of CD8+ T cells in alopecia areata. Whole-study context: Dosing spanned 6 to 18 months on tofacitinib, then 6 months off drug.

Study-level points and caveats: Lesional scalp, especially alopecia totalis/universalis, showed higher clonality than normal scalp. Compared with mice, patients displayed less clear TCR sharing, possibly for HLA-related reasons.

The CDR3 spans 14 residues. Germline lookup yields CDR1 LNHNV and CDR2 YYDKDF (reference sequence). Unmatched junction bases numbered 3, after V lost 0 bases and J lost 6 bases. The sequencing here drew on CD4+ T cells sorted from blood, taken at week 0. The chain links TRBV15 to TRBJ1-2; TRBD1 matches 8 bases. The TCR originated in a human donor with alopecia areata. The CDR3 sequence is CATSRDGQGHGYTF. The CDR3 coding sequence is TGTGCCACCAGCAGAGATGGACAGGGACATGGCTACACCTTC.